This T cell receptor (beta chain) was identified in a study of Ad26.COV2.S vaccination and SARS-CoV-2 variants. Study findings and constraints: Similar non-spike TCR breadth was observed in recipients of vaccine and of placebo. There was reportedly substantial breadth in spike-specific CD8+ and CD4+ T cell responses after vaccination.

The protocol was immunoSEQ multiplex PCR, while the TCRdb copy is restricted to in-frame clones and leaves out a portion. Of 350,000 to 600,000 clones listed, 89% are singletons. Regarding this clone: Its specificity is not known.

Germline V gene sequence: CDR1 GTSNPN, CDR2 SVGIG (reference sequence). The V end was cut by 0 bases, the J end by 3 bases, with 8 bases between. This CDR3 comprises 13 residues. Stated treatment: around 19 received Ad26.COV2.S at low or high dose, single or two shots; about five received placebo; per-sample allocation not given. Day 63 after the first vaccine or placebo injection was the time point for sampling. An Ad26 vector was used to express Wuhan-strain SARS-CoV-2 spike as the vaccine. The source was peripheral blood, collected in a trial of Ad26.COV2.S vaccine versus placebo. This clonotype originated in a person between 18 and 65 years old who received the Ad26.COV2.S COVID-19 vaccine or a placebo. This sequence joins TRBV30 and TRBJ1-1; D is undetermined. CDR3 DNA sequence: TGTGCCTGGAGTGTATCCGGATACACTGAAGCTTTCTTT. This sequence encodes CAWSVSGYTEAFF.